The 13 T cell receptor beta chains in this list originate from one sample, sequenced in a study of human versus mouse CDR3 diversity and MHC coevolution. Data came from immunoSEQ multiplex PCR; TCRdb stores just in-frame clones and leaves some out. Among roughly 81,000 clones listed, around 93% were seen once. The source material was naive CD4+ T cells from blood. This sample's subset: CD45RO-negative CD62L-positive naive CD4 T cells. Receptors originate from a person aged 25 to 75 in good health.

V gene TRBV7-8 combines with J gene TRBJ2-1, with 10 bases that match TRBD1. CDR3 length: 12 amino acids. Trimming cost V 0 bases and J 15 bases; bases outside gene matches: 2. The germline CDR1 and CDR2 sequences are SGHVS and FQNEAQ. The CDR3 region is CASSLAGQGSFF. Written as DNA, the CDR3 is TGTGCCAGCAGCTTAGCGGGACAGGGGTCGTTCTTC. Full variable domain (rest looked up from reference TRBV7-8 and TRBJ2-1): GAGVSQSPRYKVAKRGQDVALRCDPISGHVSLFWYQQALGQGPEFLTYFQNEAQLDKSGLPSDRFFAERPEGSVSTLKIQRTQQEDSAVYLCASSLAGQGSFFGPGTRLTVL.

The chain recombines TRBV19 with TRBJ1-1, with 9 bases fitting TRBD1. The V and J ends lost 5 bases and 4 bases, in that order; junction bases with no gene match: 8. The germline CDR1 and CDR2 sequences are LNHDA and SQIVND (reference sequence). The CDR3 length is 15 residues. Written as DNA, the CDR3 is TGTGCCAGTAGTCCGACGACAGGGGGAGGCACTGAAGCTTTCTTT. Translation gives CASSPTTGGGTEAFF.

This clone occurred once. The chain employs TRBV7-2 and TRBJ2-7; D is perhaps TRBD1 (6 bases). CDR3 length: 12 amino acids. The germline V and J ends were trimmed by 6 bases and 7 bases, with 13 bases remaining between them. Germline V gene lookup returns CDR1 SGHTA and CDR2 FQGNSA. The CDR3 protein is CASRRTGREQYF. CDR3 nucleotides: TGTGCCAGCAGGAGAACAGGGAGAGAGCAGTACTTC.

V usage is TRBV5-4 and J usage is TRBJ2-7; 7 bases are a match to TRBD2. V shed 4 bases and J 3 bases; nucleotides not matched to a gene: 10. The CDR3 is 15 residues long. CDR1 SGHNT and CDR2 YYREEE come from the germline V gene (reference sequence). CDR3 DNA: TGTGCCAGCAGCCCCCCACTAGCGCCGGTCTACGAGCAGTACTTC. This gives the protein CASSPPLAPVYEQYF.

This chain uses TRBV21-1 with TRBJ1-1. TRBV21-1 is an annotated pseudogene. The CDR3 length is 15 residues. CDR3 loop: CASSKTGTGDTEAFF. DNA of the CDR3: TGTGCCAGCAGCAAGACCGGGACGGGGGACACTGAAGCTTTCTTT.

This chain links TRBV19 with TRBJ2-2, with D possibly matching TRBD1 (6 bases). The CDR3 has 12 residues. Germline values: CDR1 LNHDA, CDR2 SQIVND (reference sequence). V dropped 8 bases and J dropped 7 bases, with 11 bases sitting between them. CDR3 in amino acids: CASLRDIGELFF. The CDR3 nucleotides are TGTGCCAGTCTAAGGGACATCGGGGAGCTGTTTTTT.

The rearrangement joins TRBV11-2 to TRBJ2-1; tentatively, D is TRBD2 (6 bases). Trimming shortened V by 5 bases and J by 1 base, and 15 bases separated the two germline ends. The CDR3 is 16 amino acids. The germline gives CDR1 SGHAT, CDR2 FQNNGV. The CDR3 nucleotides read TGTGCCAGCAGCCTCGGCCTCAGCGGGTCCTACAATGAGCAGTTCTTC. Protein: CASSLGLSGSYNEQFF.

CDR3 residues: CASSPGTGGWSNEQFF. The DNA for the CDR3 is TGTGCCAGCTCACCAGGCACAGGGGGCTGGTCGAATGAGCAGTTCTTC. The chain joins TRBV18 to TRBJ2-1, with 9 bases aligning to TRBD1. The CDR3 extends over 16 amino acids. Looked up from germline, CDR1 is KGHSH and CDR2 is LQKENI. V lost 2 bases to trimming and J lost 7 bases; unmatched junction nucleotides: 9.

The gene calls are TRBV5-1 and TRBJ2-1, with 8 bases aligning to TRBD1. The germline CDR1 and CDR2 sequences are SGHRS and YFSETQ. The CDR3 covers 17 residues. V shed 1 base, J shed 5 bases, and the junction held 11 bases outside the gene matches. The CDR3 sequence: CASSLLTRSTGDNEQFF. DNA of the CDR3: TGCGCCAGCAGCTTGCTAACACGCTCGACAGGGGACAATGAGCAGTTCTTC.

The chain carries TRBV6-1 and TRBJ1-4; TRBD1 might be the D (5 bases). The CDR3 covers 12 residues. Per germline, CDR1 MNHNS and CDR2 SASEGT. Between the trimmed V and J ends, which lost 5 bases and 6 bases, there was a span of 7 bases. This CDR3 reads CASSQGYEKLFF. Written as DNA, the CDR3 is TGTGCCAGCAGTCAGGGATATGAAAAACTGTTTTTT.

This rearrangement joins TRBV14 to TRBJ2-7; maybe TRBD1 (6 bases). From germline, CDR1 is SGHDN and CDR2 FVKESK. This CDR3 comprises 14 residues. The V end lost 4 bases, the J end lost 1 base, and 11 bases lay between the germline ends. In nucleotides, the CDR3 is TGTGCCAGCAGCCGATGGGACACTTCCTACGAGCAGTACTTC. As protein: CASSRWDTSYEQYF.

This sequence joins TRBV7-6 and TRBJ2-7; D possibly corresponds to TRBD1 (6 bases). Germline loops: CDR1 SGHVS, CDR2 FNYEAQ. V lost 3 bases to trimming and J lost 2 bases, with 11 bases between them. This CDR3 is built from 14 residues. CDR3 sequence: CASSFSQGTYEQYF. DNA of the CDR3: TGTGCCAGCAGCTTCTCTCAGGGGACCTACGAGCAGTACTTC.

This clone was seen once. CDR3 region: CAIRGGTGWNYGYTF. The CDR3, as DNA: TGTGCCATCAGGGGGGGGACAGGGTGGAACTATGGCTACACCTTC. The V and J genes are TRBV10-3 and TRBJ1-2; the match to TRBD1 covers 9 bases. Germline CDR1 is ENHRY and CDR2 is SYGVKD. The ends lost 6 bases at V and 2 bases at J; junction bases unmatched: 7. This CDR3 has 15 residues.